This TCR beta chain was found in a study of blood T cell repertoires in COVID-19 (dated by TCRdb to 2018 to 2020). Regarding the research as a whole: Samples from collaborators originated in the United States, Italy and Spain and spanned both the acute and convalescent phases of COVID-19. Where available, HLA class I and class II types were obtained from metadata supplied by the sample provider rather than from assay-based typing. The sample metadata nearly always contained a de-identified subject ID, COVID-19 status, age in years and sex. The dataset comprised deeply sampled blood TCRbeta repertoires from subjects exposed to, actively infected with, or recovered from COVID-19. The repertoires were made available in a free public database intended to serve as a resource for research on the immune response to SARS-CoV-2. The samples were drawn from the first 160 participants of the ongoing ImmuneRACE study and from 1,254 subjects provided by 6 global collaborators. The material from the prospective study consisted of cDNA or gDNA derived from T cells, B-cell-depleted T cells, or PBMCs.

Regarding this clone: What this receptor recognizes is not known. There are no base qualities to consult, and no much larger clone falls within one base.

TCRbeta CDR3 regions were amplified from genomic DNA by means of the immunoSEQ Assay, a bias-controlled multiplex PCR. From the authors' description of their analysis: Within the assay, amplification of reference gene primers was used to estimate how many nucleated cells each sample contained. Sequence reads were collapsed and filtered to measure the absolute abundance of every unique TCRbeta CDR3 rearrangement. For each sample, productive Simpson clonality was calculated as the square root of Simpson's diversity index across productive rearrangements. What TCRdb holds here is the immuneACCESS table cut down to in-frame rearrangements. Part of the clones is not present; checked against another copy, under half of the missing clones reflect an unresolved V gene, and the others are unexplained. V, J and clone size were drawn from that table, and D and trimming were deduced from the DNA. Counted in this sample were about 260,000 clones; roughly 86% of them appeared once. Clones ranked in the top ten supply about 0.7% of the sample.

V loses 3 bases of germline sequence and J loses 3 bases, and the interval between the two ends is 11 bases. CDR1 and CDR2, per the germline V gene, are LGHNA and YNFKEQ. The CDR3 contains 14 residues, cysteine and phenylalanine counted. CDR3 DNA is the only sequence kept; it has 42 bases, read in frame from the first base. Whole blood was collected in K2EDTA tubes by collaborating institutions according to the institutions' own protocols. Collaborator samples were shipped for TCRbeta analysis as frozen whole blood, isolated PBMCs, or DNA extracted from either sample type. General conclusions and limits of the study: Clinical and demographic metadata were provided uncurated, with the amount varying by source and participant.

Sequences were obtained from peripheral blood. This sequence uses TRBV4-2 and TRBJ1-1, and possibly TRBD1, on 6 matching bases. This receptor was obtained from a human donor in a cohort sampled during active COVID-19. The encoded CDR3 is CASSQWTADTEAFF. At the DNA level, the sequence is TGTGCCAGCAGCCAGTGGACAGCCGACACTGAAGCTTTCTTT.